This is a list of T cell receptor beta chains from one sample in a study of cytomegalovirus exposure and HLA in healthy donors. The repertoire was sequenced with immunoSEQ multiplex PCR; TCRdb's copy has only in-frame clones and lacks some. The table shows 100,000 to 150,000 clones, with roughly 68% occurring only once. The material sequenced was PBMCs. All receptors come from a woman aged 45-60 years in good health and CMV-seropositive. CDR3s include the opening cysteine and the closing phenylalanine or tryptophan. A D gene is named only where the DNA matches it firmly. Rows may omit the clone size; those that give it use once, few, many or a size class.

d_gene | abundance | j_gene | v_gene | CDR3nt | CDR3aa
NA | once | TRBJ2-1 | TRBV29-1 | TGCAGCGTTGGAAGTAGAGGCAATGAGCAGTTCTTC | CSVGSRGNEQFF
NA | NA | TRBJ1-6 | TRBV11-2 | TGTGCCAGCAGCTCGATAGACTCCTATAATTCACCCCTCCACTTT | CASSSIDSYNSPLHF
NA | NA | TRBJ1-2 | TRBV7-2 | TGTGCCAGCAGCCCAGACAGTTACTATGGCTACACCTTC | CASSPDSYYGYTF
TRBD1 | NA | TRBJ1-3 | TRBV10-3 | TGTGCCGCCCGGGACAGCTTTGGAAACACCATATATTTT | CAARDSFGNTIYF
NA | few | TRBJ1-3 | TRBV29-1 | TGCAGCGTCCAAGGACTCAACTCTGGAAACACCATATATTTT | CSVQGLNSGNTIYF
NA | few | TRBJ1-5 | TRBV2 | TGTGCCAGCAGTAAAACAGGAGGGAATCAGCCCCAGCATTTT | CASSKTGGNQPQHF
NA | NA | TRBJ1-2 | TRBV13 | TGTGCCAGCAGCTCCGCGGGGGGGGACGGAGGTAACTATGGCTACACCTTC | CASSSAGGDGGNYGYTF
NA | NA | TRBJ1-6 | TRBV4-1 | TGCGCCAGCAGCAAGCGTCTATTCAATTCACCCCTCCACTTT | CASSKRLFNSPLHF
TRBD1 | NA | TRBJ1-1 | TRBV5-1 | TGCGCCAGCAGCTCCAGGGGGGACACTGAAGCTTTCTTT | CASSSRGDTEAFF
TRBD1 | NA | TRBJ2-2 | TRBV19 | TGTGCCAGTACCTCACAGGGGGCGGGTCGGGACACCGGGGAGCTGTTTTTT | CASTSQGAGRDTGELFF
NA | few | TRBJ2-1 | TRBV10-1 | TGCGCCAGCAGTGAGTCAGGGGCAGGGGCTACTTCCTACAATGAGCAGTTCTTC | CASSESGAGATSYNEQFF
NA | NA | TRBJ2-5 | TRBV12-5 | TGTGCTAGTGGTTTGGTATCCGGGGAGCAGTACTTC | CASGLVSGEQYF
TRBD2 | NA | TRBJ2-3 | TRBV7-2 | TGTGCCAGCAGCTTGGAACTAGCGGGGGCGACGGGGGAGCAGTATTTT | CASSLELAGATGEQYF
TRBD1 | NA | TRBJ1-6 | TRBV11-2 | TGTGCCAGCAGCTTAGCCGGGACAGACAATAATTCACCCCTCCACTTT | CASSLAGTDNNSPLHF
NA | many | TRBJ1-6 | TRBV18 | TGTGCCAGCTCACTTTTTACAGGGTCGGAATCACCCCTCCACTTT | CASSLFTGSESPLHF
NA | NA | TRBJ1-2 | TRBV11-2 | TGTGCCAGCAGCTCCACCCCTACCTATGGCTACACCTTC | CASSSTPTYGYTF
NA | NA | TRBJ2-1 | TRBV5-1 | TGCGCCAGCAGCACACAGGGAGGGGGCTACAATGAGCAGTTCTTC | CASSTQGGGYNEQFF
NA | NA | TRBJ1-2 | TRBV19 | TGTGCCAGTAGGAATACAGGTGCTAGAGGCTACACCTTC | CASRNTGARGYTF
NA | NA | TRBJ2-3 | TRBV5-1 | TGCGCCAGCAGCTTTGGGGCCGATAGTAGTTTTTTGTATTTT | CASSFGADSSFLYF
TRBD1 | NA | TRBJ2-7 | TRBV11-2 | TGTGCCAGCAGCGCCGGGACAGGTGACTACGAGCAGTACTTC | CASSAGTGDYEQYF
NA | NA | TRBJ2-7 | TRBV7-9 | TGTGCCAGCAGCTTACACGGGGGATACGAGCAGTACTTC | CASSLHGGYEQYF
TRBD2 | NA | TRBJ2-2 | TRBV7-2 | TGTGCCAGCAGCCCCCGACTAGCGGGTCCCCAGGGGGAGCTGTTTTTT | CASSPRLAGPQGELFF
TRBD1 | NA | TRBJ1-4 | TRBV5-4 | TGTGCCAGCAGCTTGGACAGGGGGTCCGAAAAACTGTTTTTT | CASSLDRGSEKLFF
TRBD1 | few | TRBJ1-5 | TRBV19 | TGTGCCAGTAGTACGACAGGGGCCTGGGGTCAGCCCCAGCATTTT | CASSTTGAWGQPQHF
TRBD2 | NA | TRBJ2-7 | TRBV27 | TGTGCCAGCAGTTTATCGGCGGGGGGTACCTACGAGCAGTACTTC | CASSLSAGGTYEQYF
NA | NA | TRBJ1-1 | TRBV18 | TGTGCCAGCTCACCATCCAGGGAAACTGAAGCTTTCTTT | CASSPSRETEAFF